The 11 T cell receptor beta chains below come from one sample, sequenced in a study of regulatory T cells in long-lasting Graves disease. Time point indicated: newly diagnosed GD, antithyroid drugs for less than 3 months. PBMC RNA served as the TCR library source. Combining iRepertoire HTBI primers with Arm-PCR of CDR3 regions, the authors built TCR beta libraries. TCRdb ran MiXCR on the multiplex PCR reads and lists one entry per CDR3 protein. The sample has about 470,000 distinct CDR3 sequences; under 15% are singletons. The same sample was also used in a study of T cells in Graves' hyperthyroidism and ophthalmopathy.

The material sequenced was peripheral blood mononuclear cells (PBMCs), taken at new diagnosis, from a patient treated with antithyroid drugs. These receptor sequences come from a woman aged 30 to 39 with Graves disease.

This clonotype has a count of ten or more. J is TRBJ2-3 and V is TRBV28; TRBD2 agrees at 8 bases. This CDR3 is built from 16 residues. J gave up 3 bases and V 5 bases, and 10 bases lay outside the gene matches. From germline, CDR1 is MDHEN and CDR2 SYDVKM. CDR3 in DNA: TGTGCCAGCAGTCCCGACGGGAGCGGGAGTACAGATACGCAGTATTTT. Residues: CASSPDGSGSTDTQYF.

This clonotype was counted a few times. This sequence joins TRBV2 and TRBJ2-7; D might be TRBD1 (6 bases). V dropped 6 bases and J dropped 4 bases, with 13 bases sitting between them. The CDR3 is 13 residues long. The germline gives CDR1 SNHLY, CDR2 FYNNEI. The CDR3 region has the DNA TGTGCCAGCAGAGGGGACATGGTATACGAGCAGTACTTC. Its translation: CASRGDMVYEQYF.

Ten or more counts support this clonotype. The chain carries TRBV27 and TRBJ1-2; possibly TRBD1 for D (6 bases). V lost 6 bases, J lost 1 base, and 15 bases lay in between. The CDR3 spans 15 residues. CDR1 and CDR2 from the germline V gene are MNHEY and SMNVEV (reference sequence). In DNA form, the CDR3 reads TGTGCCAGCAGGAGCACAGGGCTTATTAACTATGGCTACACCTTC. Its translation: CASRSTGLINYGYTF.

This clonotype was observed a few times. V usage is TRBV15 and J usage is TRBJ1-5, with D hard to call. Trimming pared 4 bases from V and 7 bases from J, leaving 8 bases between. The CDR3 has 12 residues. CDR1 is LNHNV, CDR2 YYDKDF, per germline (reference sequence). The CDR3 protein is CATSTQPQPQHF. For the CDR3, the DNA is TGTGCCACCAGCACCCAGCCCCAGCCCCAGCATTTT.

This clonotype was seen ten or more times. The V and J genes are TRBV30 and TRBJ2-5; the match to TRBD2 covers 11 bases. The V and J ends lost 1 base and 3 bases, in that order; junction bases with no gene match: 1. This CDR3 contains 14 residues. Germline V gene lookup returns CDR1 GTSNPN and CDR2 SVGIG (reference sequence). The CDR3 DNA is TGTGCCTGGAGTGAGGGACTAGCGGAAGAGACCCAGTACTTC. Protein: CAWSEGLAEETQYF.

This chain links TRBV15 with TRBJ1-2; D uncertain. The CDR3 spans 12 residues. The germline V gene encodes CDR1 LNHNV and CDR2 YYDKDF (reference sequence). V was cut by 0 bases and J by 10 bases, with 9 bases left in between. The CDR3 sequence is CATSRDAVSYTF. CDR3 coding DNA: TGTGCCACCAGCAGAGACGCGGTTTCCTACACCTTC.

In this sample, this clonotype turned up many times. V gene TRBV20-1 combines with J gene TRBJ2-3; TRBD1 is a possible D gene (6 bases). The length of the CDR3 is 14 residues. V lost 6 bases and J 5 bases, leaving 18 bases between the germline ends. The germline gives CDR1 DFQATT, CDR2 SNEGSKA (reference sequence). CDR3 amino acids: CSATGTPWGDTQYF. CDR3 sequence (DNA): TGCAGTGCGACCGGGACACCCTGGGGAGATACGCAGTATTTT.

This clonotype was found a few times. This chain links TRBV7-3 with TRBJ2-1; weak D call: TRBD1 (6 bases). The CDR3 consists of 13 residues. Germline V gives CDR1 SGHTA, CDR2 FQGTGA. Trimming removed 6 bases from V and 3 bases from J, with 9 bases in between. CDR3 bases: TGTGCCAGCAGTCAGGGGAGCTACAATGAGCAGTTCTTC. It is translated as CASSQGSYNEQFF.

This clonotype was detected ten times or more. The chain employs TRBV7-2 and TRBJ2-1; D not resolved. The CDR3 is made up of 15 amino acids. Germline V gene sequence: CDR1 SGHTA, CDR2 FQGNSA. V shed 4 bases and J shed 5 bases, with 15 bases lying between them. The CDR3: CASSSYPLENNEQFF. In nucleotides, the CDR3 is TGTGCCAGCAGCTCCTACCCCCTAGAAAACAATGAGCAGTTCTTC.

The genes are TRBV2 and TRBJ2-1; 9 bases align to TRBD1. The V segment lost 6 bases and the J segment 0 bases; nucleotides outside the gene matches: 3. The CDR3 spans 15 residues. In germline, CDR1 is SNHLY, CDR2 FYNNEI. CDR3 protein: CASRMDRGSYNEQFF. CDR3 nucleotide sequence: TGTGCCAGCAGGATGGACAGGGGCTCCTACAATGAGCAGTTCTTC.

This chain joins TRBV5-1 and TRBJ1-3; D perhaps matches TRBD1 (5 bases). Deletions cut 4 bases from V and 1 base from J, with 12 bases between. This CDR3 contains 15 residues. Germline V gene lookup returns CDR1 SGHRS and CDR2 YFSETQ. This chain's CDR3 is CASSHRQGSGNTIYF. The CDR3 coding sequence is TGCGCCAGCAGCCACCGCCAGGGTTCTGGAAACACCATATATTTT.